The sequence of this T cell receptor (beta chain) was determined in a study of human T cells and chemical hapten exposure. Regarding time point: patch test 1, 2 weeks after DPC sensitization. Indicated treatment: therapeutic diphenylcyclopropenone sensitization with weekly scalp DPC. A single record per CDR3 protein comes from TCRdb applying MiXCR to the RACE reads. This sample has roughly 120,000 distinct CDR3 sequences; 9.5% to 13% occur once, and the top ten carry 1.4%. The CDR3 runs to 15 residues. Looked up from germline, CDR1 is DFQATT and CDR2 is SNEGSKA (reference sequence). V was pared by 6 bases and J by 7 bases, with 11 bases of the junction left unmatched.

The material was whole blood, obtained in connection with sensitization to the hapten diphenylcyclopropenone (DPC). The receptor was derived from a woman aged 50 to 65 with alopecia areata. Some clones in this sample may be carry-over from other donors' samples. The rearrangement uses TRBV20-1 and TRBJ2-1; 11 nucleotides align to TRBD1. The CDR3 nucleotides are TGCAGTGCAAACTCCGGGACAGGGGGTACTAATGAGCAGTTCTTC. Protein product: CSANSGTGGTNEQFF.